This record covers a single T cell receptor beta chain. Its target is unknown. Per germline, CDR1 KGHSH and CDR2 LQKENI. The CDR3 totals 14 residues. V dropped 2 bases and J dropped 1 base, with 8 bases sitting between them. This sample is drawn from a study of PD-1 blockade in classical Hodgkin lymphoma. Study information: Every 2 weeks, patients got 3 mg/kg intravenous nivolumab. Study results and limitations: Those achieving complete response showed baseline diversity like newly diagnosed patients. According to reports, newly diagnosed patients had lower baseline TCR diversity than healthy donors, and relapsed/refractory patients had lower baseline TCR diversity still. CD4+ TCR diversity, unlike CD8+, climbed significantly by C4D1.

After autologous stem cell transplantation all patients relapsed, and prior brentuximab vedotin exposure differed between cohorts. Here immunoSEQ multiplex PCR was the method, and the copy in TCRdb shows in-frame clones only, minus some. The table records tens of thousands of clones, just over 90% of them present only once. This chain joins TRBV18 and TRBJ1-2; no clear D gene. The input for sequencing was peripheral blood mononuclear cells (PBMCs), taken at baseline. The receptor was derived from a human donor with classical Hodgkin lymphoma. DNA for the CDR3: TGTGCCAGCTCACCATCGAACAGTAACTATGGCTACACCTTC. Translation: CASSPSNSNYGYTF.